Below are 2 T cell receptor beta chains sequenced from a single sample in a study of shared clonotypes between healthy human individuals. TCRdb's copy holds only in-frame clones and misses some; the assay was immunoSEQ multiplex PCR. The sample records under 2,500,000 clones, around 95% being singletons. The specimen was naive CD4+ T cells sorted from blood. Subset here: CD45RA+ positively selected. All receptors come from a man younger than 30 in good health.

The J gene is TRBJ1-2, the V gene TRBV5-8; D is unresolved. Germline loops: CDR1 SGHTS, CDR2 YDEGEE. V lost 4 bases and J lost 4, with 14 bases in between. This CDR3 has 14 amino acids. The CDR3 protein is CASSPDGPLYGYTF. The CDR3 DNA sequence: TGTGCCAGCAGCCCGGACGGACCCCTCTATGGCTACACCTTC.

This chain joins TRBV5-1 and TRBJ2-1, with 14 bases fitting TRBD2. Per the germline V gene, CDR1 is SGHRS and CDR2 is YFSETQ. Trimming removed 4 bases from V and 0 bases from J; junction bases left unmatched: 12. CDR3 length: 20 amino acids. The CDR3 reads CASSGTGTSGSGGSYNEQFF. CDR3 DNA sequence: TGCGCCAGCAGCGGAACCGGGACTAGCGGGAGCGGGGGCTCCTACAATGAGCAGTTCTTC.